A single sample is the source of the 10 T cell receptor beta chains below, sequenced in a study of blood T cell repertoires in COVID-19. TCRdb's table, derived via immunoSEQ multiplex PCR, lists solely in-frame clones and lacks some. The table has over 200,000 clones, roughly 88% seen once. Material for sequencing was peripheral blood. These receptors came from a man aged 35-49 years who had recovered from COVID-19.

This chain uses TRBV7-8 with TRBJ2-5; D possibly corresponds to TRBD1 (6 bases). Germline lookup yields CDR1 SGHVS and CDR2 FQNEAQ. Trimming stripped 5 bases from V and 5 bases from J, with 21 bases between. The CDR3 totals 16 residues. CDR3 protein: CASSVRGLTNKETQYF. The CDR3 nucleotides read TGTGCCAGCAGCGTCAGGGGTTTGACGAATAAGGAGACCCAGTACTTC.

The chain carries TRBV6-5 and TRBJ1-1; D call uncertain. The CDR3 has 14 residues. Per germline, CDR1 MNHEY and CDR2 SVGAGI. V lost 6 bases and J lost 0, with 11 bases in between. This CDR3 reads CASSPRQLNTEAFF. The CDR3 DNA follows: TGTGCCAGCAGCCCCCGCCAGTTGAACACTGAAGCTTTCTTT.

The rearrangement joins TRBV7-9 to TRBJ2-7; D may be TRBD1 (5 bases). Germline V gene lookup returns CDR1 SEHNR and CDR2 FQNEAQ (reference sequence). CDR3 length: 13 residues. V lost 7 bases and J lost 3, with 13 bases in between. The CDR3 loop is CASIPTDSYEQYF. The CDR3 DNA reads as TGTGCCAGCATCCCGACAGACAGCTACGAGCAGTACTTC.

This clone was detected only a few times. The CDR3 region is CASTGSYNSPLHF. The CDR3 coding sequence is TGTGCCAGCACCGGCTCCTATAATTCACCCCTCCACTTT. This chain uses TRBV12-3 or TRBV12-4 with TRBJ1-6; unclear D gene. V lost 7 bases and J 0 bases, leaving 4 bases between the germline ends. The CDR3 extends over 13 amino acids.

This clone was counted a single time. This chain joins TRBV10-2 and TRBJ2-1; 7 bases line up with TRBD2. Unmatched junction bases numbered 10, after V lost 7 bases and J lost 7 bases. Per germline, CDR1 WSHSY and CDR2 SAAADI. The CDR3 is made up of 14 amino acids. The CDR3 reads CASMSSGEINEQFF. The DNA of the CDR3 is TGCGCCAGCATGTCGAGCGGGGAGATTAATGAGCAGTTCTTC.

The chain recombines TRBV7-7 with TRBJ2-5; tentatively, D is TRBD2 (6 bases). CDR1 and CDR2 from the germline V gene are SSHAT and FNYEAQ (reference sequence). V lost 5 bases and J lost 5, with 15 bases in between. CDR3 length: 14 residues. For the CDR3, the DNA is TGTGCCAGCAGCCAGGCGGGGTCCCGGGAGACCCAGTACTTC. Protein: CASSQAGSRETQYF.

V and J are TRBV19 and TRBJ1-2, with D maybe TRBD1 (6 bases). Germline V gene data show CDR1 as LNHDA and CDR2 as SQIVND (reference sequence). CDR3 length: 13 residues. Trimming shortened V by 3 bases and J by 4 bases, and 9 bases separated the two germline ends. Here the CDR3 reads CASSIPDSYGYTF. The DNA of the CDR3 is TGTGCCAGTAGTATCCCGGACAGCTATGGCTACACCTTC.

The chain is built from TRBV3-1 (or the pseudogene TRBV3-2) and TRBJ2-3; D is possibly TRBD1 (5 bases). Deletions cut 3 bases from V and 2 bases from J, with 12 bases between. Germline assignment: CDR1 LGHDT and CDR2 YNNKEL (reference sequence). The length of the CDR3 is 15 residues. CDR3 nucleotide sequence: TGTGCCAGCAGCCAGACAGAGGTATACACAGATACGCAGTATTTT. Its protein product is CASSQTEVYTDTQYF.

This clone was recorded many times. This chain joins TRBV6-1 and TRBJ2-7; 9 bases map to TRBD2. The germline V gene encodes CDR1 MNHNS and CDR2 SASEGT. After removal of 4 bases from V and 6 bases from J, the junction contained 13 bases not matched to a gene. This CDR3 is built from 16 residues. CDR3 residues: CASSAQAGGSVSEQYF. The DNA of the CDR3 is TGTGCCAGCAGTGCTCAAGCGGGGGGCTCCGTTTCCGAGCAGTACTTC.

The J gene is TRBJ1-4, the V gene TRBV7-2; TRBD1 might be the D (5 bases). V shed 3 bases and J shed 4 bases, with 15 bases lying between them. The CDR3 has 16 residues. Germline CDR1 SGHTA, CDR2 FQGNSA. CDR3 residues: CASSLTARILNEKLFF. As DNA, the CDR3 is TGTGCCAGCAGCTTGACAGCTAGAATACTTAATGAAAAACTGTTTTTT.